This T cell receptor (beta chain) is from a study of blood T cell repertoires in COVID-19. Study-wide context: Both acute and convalescent COVID-19 samples were obtained from the United States, Italy and Spain. Sources were T cells, B-cell-depleted T cells, or PBMCs; the material itself was cDNA or gDNA.

Germline lookup yields CDR1 SNHLY and CDR2 FYNNEI. The CDR3 totals 15 residues. V was cut by 6 bases and J by 3 bases, with 17 bases left in between. As originally analysed: Nucleated cell number was recorded as an estimate derived from reference gene primer amplification. The method was immunoSEQ multiplex PCR; TCRdb's version includes in-frame clones alone and lacks a portion of them. That table is the source of V, J and clone size, and D and trimming were worked out from the DNA. The data contain some 100,000 clones, around 80% of them singletons. The V and J genes are TRBV2 and TRBJ1-1, with D possibly being TRBD1 (5 bases). The sequence came from a man aged 65 to 85 with acute or convalescent COVID-19. Source material: peripheral blood. The DNA for the CDR3 is TGTGCCAGCAGCAATACCAGGGCAGGGTACACTGAAGCTTTCTTT. Its protein is CASSNTRAGYTEAFF.